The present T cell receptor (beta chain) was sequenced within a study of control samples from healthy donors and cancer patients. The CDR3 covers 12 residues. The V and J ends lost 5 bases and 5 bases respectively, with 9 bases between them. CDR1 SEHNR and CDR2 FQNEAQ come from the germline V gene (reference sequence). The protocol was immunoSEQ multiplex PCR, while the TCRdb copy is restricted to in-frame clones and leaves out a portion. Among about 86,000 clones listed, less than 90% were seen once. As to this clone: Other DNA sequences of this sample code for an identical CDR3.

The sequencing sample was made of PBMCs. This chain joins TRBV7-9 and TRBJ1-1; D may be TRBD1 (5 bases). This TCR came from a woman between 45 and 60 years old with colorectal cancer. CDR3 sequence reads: CASSPGGTEAFF. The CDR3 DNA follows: TGTGCCAGCAGCCCGGGGGGGACTGAAGCTTTCTTT.